The rows below give T cell receptor beta chains drawn from one sample of a study of beta chain features in type 1 diabetes. Assay: immunoSEQ multiplex PCR; the TCRdb copy retains only in-frame clones and omits some. Among 850,000 to 900,000 clones listed, roughly a sixth were seen once. Sequences were obtained from naive CD4+ T cells from blood. The receptors originated from a woman between 18 and 29 years old in good health. Each CDR3 is given with its conserved first and last residue. Fields, in order: D gene, J gene, V gene, clone size, CDR3 protein, CDR3 DNA. A D gene is named only where the DNA matches it firmly. Size tells how often a clone was seen (once, few, many) or the class of an expanded clone, and some rows leave it out.

>TRBD1|TRBJ1-2|TRBV15|few
CATSRDVDRVHGYTF
TGTGCCACCAGCAGAGATGTAGACAGGGTCCATGGCTACACCTTC
>NA|TRBJ1-1|TRBV6-5|NA
CATQQGPPSEAFF
TGTGCCACGCAACAGGGACCACCCTCTGAAGCTTTCTTT
>NA|TRBJ2-1|TRBV28|few
CATHDSYNEQFF
TGTGCCACCCACGACAGCTACAATGAGCAGTTCTTC
>TRBD2|TRBJ2-1|TRBV15|few
CATSRDRGTSSYNEQFF
TGTGCCACCAGCAGAGATCGGGGGACTAGCTCCTACAATGAGCAGTTCTTC
>TRBD2|TRBJ2-7|TRBV11-2|few
CASSLDLIGGRYF
TGTGCCAGCAGCTTAGATCTTATCGGCGGGAGGTACTTC
>NA|TRBJ1-2|TRBV6-5|NA
CASSYSISRGDGYTF
TGTGCCAGCAGTTACTCGATCAGCAGGGGCGATGGCTACACCTTC
>NA|TRBJ2-3|TRBV19|few
CASSMGSGTDTQYF
TGTGCCAGTAGTATGGGTAGCGGCACAGATACGCAGTATTTT
>TRBD2|TRBJ2-7|TRBV5-1|few
CASSQGLAGPVGEQYF
TGCGCCAGCAGCCAGGGACTAGCGGGACCAGTTGGGGAGCAGTACTTC
>NA|TRBJ1-2|TRBV19|few
CASSIGGANYGYTF
TGTGCCAGTAGTATTGGGGGCGCTAACTATGGCTACACCTTC
>TRBD2|TRBJ2-1|TRBV7-2|few
CASSLGRPGLGILSNEQFF
TGTGCCAGCAGCTTAGGTAGACCGGGACTAGGAATCCTCTCCAATGAGCAGTTCTTC
>TRBD2|TRBJ2-1|TRBV4-3|few
CASSQEALASHNEQFF
TGCGCCAGCAGCCAGGAGGCACTAGCGAGTCACAATGAGCAGTTCTTC
>TRBD1|TRBJ2-7|TRBV18|NA
CASSRQGQYYEQYF
TGTGCCAGCTCACGACAGGGGCAATACTACGAGCAGTACTTC
>TRBD2|TRBJ2-5|TRBV15|NA
CATRGIAGLETQYF
TGTGCCACCAGGGGGATAGCGGGACTAGAGACCCAGTACTTC
>NA|TRBJ1-2|TRBV6-4|NA
CASSQGVGYTF
TGTGCCAGCAGCCAGGGAGTTGGCTACACCTTC
>NA|TRBJ2-7|TRBV6-1|few
CASSGSSDYEQYF
TGTGCCAGCAGCGGGAGTAGTGACTACGAGCAGTACTTC
>NA|TRBJ2-2|TRBV4-1|few
CASSQIPAAWGPGELFF
TGCGCCAGCAGCCAAATACCGGCAGCTTGGGGACCCGGGGAGCTGTTTTTT
>NA|TRBJ1-2|TRBV4-3|few
CASSQVGGDYGYTF
TGCGCCAGCAGCCAAGTCGGCGGAGACTATGGCTACACCTTC
>TRBD2|TRBJ2-7|TRBV19|NA
CASRPTSGSSYEQYF
TGTGCCAGTAGGCCGACTAGCGGGAGCTCCTACGAGCAGTACTTC
>NA|TRBJ1-4|TRBV5-6|NA
CASSLRQGTEKLFF
TGTGCCAGCAGCTTGAGGCAGGGCACTGAAAAACTGTTTTTT
>TRBD2|TRBJ2-5|TRBV11-2|NA
CASSPSPGTREFRETQYF
TGTGCCAGCAGCCCCTCTCCCGGGACTAGAGAGTTTAGGGAGACCCAGTACTTC
>NA|TRBJ2-1|TRBV11-2|NA
CASSPGGGNEQFF
TGTGCCAGCAGCCCAGGCGGTGGCAATGAGCAGTTCTTC
>TRBD1|TRBJ2-2|TRBV10-3|few
CASSGTGASGELFF
TGTGCCAGTTCCGGGACAGGGGCTTCCGGGGAGCTGTTTTTT
>TRBD1|TRBJ2-2|TRBV27|NA
CASTRTGGELFF
TGTGCCAGCACCCGGACAGGCGGGGAGCTGTTTTTT
>NA|TRBJ1-3|TRBV7-6|NA
CASSLQLLPGNTIYF
TGTGCCAGCAGCTTACAGCTCCTTCCTGGAAACACCATATATTTT
>NA|TRBJ2-3|TRBV28|NA
CASSLNTDTQYF
TGTGCCAGCAGTTTGAACACAGATACGCAGTATTTT
>NA|TRBJ2-1|TRBV4-3|NA
CASSQEMGLASGAEQFF
TGCGCCAGCAGCCAAGAAATGGGTCTAGCGTCCGGGGCTGAGCAGTTCTTC
>TRBD2|TRBJ2-5|TRBV5-1|few
CASSLTSGRLGQETQYF
TGCGCCAGCAGCCTGACTAGCGGGAGGCTTGGGCAAGAGACCCAGTACTTC
>NA|TRBJ1-6|TRBV5-6|NA
CASSSGIEGSPLHF
TGTGCCAGCAGTTCCGGGATCGAAGGTTCACCCCTCCACTTT
>NA|TRBJ2-7|TRBV7-2|NA
CASSLALFQGDEQYF
TGTGCCAGCAGCTTAGCCCTCTTCCAGGGTGACGAGCAGTACTTC
>NA|TRBJ2-7|TRBV6-1|NA
CASSEWPLGSGSYEQYF
TGTGCCAGCAGTGAATGGCCCCTAGGATCGGGCTCCTACGAGCAGTACTTC
>NA|TRBJ2-7|TRBV5-1|NA
CASSLLYTGLYEQYF
TGCGCCAGCAGCTTGTTGTATACAGGGCTATACGAGCAGTACTTC
>NA|TRBJ2-3|TRBV25-1|few
CASSPPGRVTDTQYF
TGTGCCAGCAGTCCCCCCGGAAGGGTCACAGATACGCAGTATTTT
>TRBD2|TRBJ2-7|TRBV6-5|NA
CASRRLLAGASEQYF
TGTGCCAGCCGACGACTACTAGCGGGAGCGTCCGAGCAGTACTTC
>TRBD1|TRBJ2-5|TRBV7-2|NA
CASSFGDRVETQYF
TGTGCCAGCAGCTTTGGGGACAGGGTGGAGACCCAGTACTTC
>TRBD1|TRBJ1-1|TRBV6-5|NA
CASSYGTGEMNTEAFF
TGTGCCAGCAGTTACGGGACAGGGGAAATGAACACTGAAGCTTTCTTT
>NA|TRBJ2-2|TRBV19|few
CASSHTNTGELFF
TGTGCCAGTAGCCATACAAACACCGGGGAGCTGTTTTTT
>NA|TRBJ2-7|TRBV28|NA
CASRRALHEQYF
TGTGCCAGCAGACGGGCCCTTCACGAGCAGTACTTC
>NA|TRBJ1-4|TRBV19|few
CASSSGSSAEKLFF
TGTGCCAGTAGCTCCGGGTCGTCGGCCGAAAAACTGTTTTTT
>NA|TRBJ2-3|TRBV15|NA
CATSSVIQSWGTDTQYF
TGTGCCACCAGCAGTGTCATACAGTCTTGGGGCACAGATACGCAGTATTTT
>NA|TRBJ1-1|TRBV7-2|few
CASSLDRQPTEAFF
TGTGCCAGCAGCTTAGACCGACAGCCCACTGAAGCTTTCTTT
>NA|TRBJ1-1|TRBV28|few
CASSDPTTEAFF
TGTGCCAGCAGTGACCCTACTACTGAAGCTTTCTTT
>NA|TRBJ1-4|TRBV4-3|few
CASSQEAREGKLFF
TGCGCCAGCAGCCAAGAGGCCAGGGAGGGGAAACTGTTTTTT
>NA|TRBJ2-3|TRBV21-1|NA
CASSKHPPSSGRASYSTDTQYF
TGTGCCAGCAGCAAACATCCACCGTCGAGCGGGAGGGCCTCTTATAGCACAGATACGCAGTATTTT
>NA|TRBJ2-7|TRBV4-2|NA
CASSQVVGASSYEQYF
TGTGCCAGCAGCCAAGTTGTCGGGGCTTCCTCCTACGAGCAGTACTTC
>TRBD1|TRBJ2-5|TRBV5-1|NA
CASSIGTGSSATLETQYF
TGCGCCAGCAGCATAGGGACAGGGTCATCGGCTACGTTGGAGACCCAGTACTTC
>NA|TRBJ1-5|TRBV6-5|few
CASNGQVDNQPQHF
TGTGCCAGCAATGGGCAGGTTGACAATCAGCCCCAGCATTTT
>NA|TRBJ1-2|TRBV18|NA
CASSFDTPAGYGYTF
TGTGCCAGCTCATTCGACACTCCGGCGGGCTATGGCTACACCTTC
>TRBD2|TRBJ2-7|TRBV5-1|few
CASSPEWGLAGGSAYEQYF
TGCGCCAGCAGCCCGGAGTGGGGACTAGCGGGAGGTTCCGCCTACGAGCAGTACTTC
>TRBD1|TRBJ1-2|TRBV14|NA
CASSSGQNYGYTF
TGTGCCAGCAGCTCGGGACAGAACTATGGCTACACCTTC
>NA|TRBJ1-2|TRBV20-1|NA
CSASFWSGYTF
TGCAGTGCTAGTTTTTGGAGTGGCTACACCTTC
>NA|TRBJ2-3|TRBV10-2|NA
CASSERDTQYF
TGCGCCAGCAGTGAGAGGGATACGCAGTATTTT
>TRBD2|TRBJ2-2|TRBV15|NA
CATSRGSGRAGTGELFF
TGTGCCACCAGCAGGGGTAGCGGGAGGGCCGGCACCGGGGAGCTGTTTTTT
>TRBD1|TRBJ2-1|TRBV25-1|few
CASSARTGEIFF
TGTGCCAGCAGTGCTAGAACAGGGGAGATTTTCTTC
>TRBD1|TRBJ2-4|TRBV27|NA
CASSLSAQGQNIQYF
TGTGCCAGCAGTTTATCAGCACAGGGGCAAAACATTCAGTACTTC